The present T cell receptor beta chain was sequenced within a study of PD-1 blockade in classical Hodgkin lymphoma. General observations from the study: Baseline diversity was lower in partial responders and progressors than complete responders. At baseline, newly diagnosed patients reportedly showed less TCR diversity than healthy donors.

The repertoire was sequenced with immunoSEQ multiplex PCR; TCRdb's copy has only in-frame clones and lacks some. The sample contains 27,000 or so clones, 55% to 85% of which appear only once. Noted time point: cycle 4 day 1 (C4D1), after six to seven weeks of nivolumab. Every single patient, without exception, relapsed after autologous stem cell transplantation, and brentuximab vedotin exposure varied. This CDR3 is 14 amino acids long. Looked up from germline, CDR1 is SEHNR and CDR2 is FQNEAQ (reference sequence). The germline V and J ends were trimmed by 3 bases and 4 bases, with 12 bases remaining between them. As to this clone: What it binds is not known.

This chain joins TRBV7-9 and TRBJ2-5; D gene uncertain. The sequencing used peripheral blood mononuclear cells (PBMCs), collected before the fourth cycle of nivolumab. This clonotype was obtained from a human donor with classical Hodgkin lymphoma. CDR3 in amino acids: CASSFRGAGETQYF. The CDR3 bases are TGTGCCAGCAGCTTCCGCGGCGCAGGAGAGACCCAGTACTTC.